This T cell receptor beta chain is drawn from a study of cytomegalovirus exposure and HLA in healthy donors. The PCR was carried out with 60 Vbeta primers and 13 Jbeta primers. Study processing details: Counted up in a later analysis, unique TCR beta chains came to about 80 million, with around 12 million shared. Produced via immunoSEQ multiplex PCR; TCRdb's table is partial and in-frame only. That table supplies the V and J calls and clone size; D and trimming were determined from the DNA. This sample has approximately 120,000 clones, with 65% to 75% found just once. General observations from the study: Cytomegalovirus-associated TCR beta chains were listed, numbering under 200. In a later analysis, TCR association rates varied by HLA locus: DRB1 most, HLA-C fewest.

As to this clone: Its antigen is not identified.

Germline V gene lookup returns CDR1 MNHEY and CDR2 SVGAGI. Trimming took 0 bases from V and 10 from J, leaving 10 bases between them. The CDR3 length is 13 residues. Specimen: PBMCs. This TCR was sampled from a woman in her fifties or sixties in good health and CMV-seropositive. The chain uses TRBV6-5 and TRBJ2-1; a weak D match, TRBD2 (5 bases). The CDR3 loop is CASSYSTSGEQFF. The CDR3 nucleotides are TGTGCCAGCAGTTACTCGACTTCGGGGGAGCAGTTCTTC.